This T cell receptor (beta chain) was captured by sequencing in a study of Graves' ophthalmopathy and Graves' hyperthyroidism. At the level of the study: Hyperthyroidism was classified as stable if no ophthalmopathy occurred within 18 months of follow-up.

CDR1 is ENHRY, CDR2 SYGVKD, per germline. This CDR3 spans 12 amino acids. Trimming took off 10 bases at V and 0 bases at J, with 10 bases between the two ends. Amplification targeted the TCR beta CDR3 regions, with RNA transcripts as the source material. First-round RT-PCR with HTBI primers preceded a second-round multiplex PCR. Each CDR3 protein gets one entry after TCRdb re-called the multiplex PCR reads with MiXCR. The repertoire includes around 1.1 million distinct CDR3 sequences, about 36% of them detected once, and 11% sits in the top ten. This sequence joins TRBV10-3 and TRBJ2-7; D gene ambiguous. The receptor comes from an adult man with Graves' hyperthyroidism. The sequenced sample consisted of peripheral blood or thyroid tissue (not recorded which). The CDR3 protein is CATCNPSYEQYF. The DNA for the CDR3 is TGTGCCACTTGCAATCCCTCCTACGAGCAGTACTTC.